These T cell receptor beta chains were read from a single sample in a study of early T cells in non-severe SARS-CoV-2 infection. TCRdb re-called the 5' RACE reads with MiXCR, one entry per CDR3 protein. The repertoire holds tens of thousands of distinct CDR3 sequences, with 5.6% as singletons. Sequenced material: whole blood. The receptors derive from an adult who was a healthcare worker with PCR-confirmed SARS-CoV-2 infection or an uninfected control (not recorded which). CDR3s leave out the opening cysteine and the closing phenylalanine or tryptophan. Expanded clones are given a class, and other clones once, few, many or no size at all.

V gene	clone size	CDR3 protein
TRBV6-5	many	ASSPPRFHGYT
TRBV30	.	AWSHSSESRNEQF
TRBV3-1	many	ASSQPSGATNYNEQF
TRBV28	many	ASSDQARPNEQF
TRBV27	few	ASSFRGSPLH
TRBV7-2	many	ASSLPAGGPSYEQY
TRBV7-9	few	ASREAGGIFNEQF
TRBV6-5	many	ASSRGTRQGTDTQY
TRBV5-1	.	ASSSLRRSDNEQF
TRBV5-4	many	ASSRNRVYEQY
TRBV6-1	many	ASTWDRGIEQF
TRBV10-3	many	ATRLKDTQY
TRBV6-4	many	ASSEQGGVSGYT
TRBV5-1	many	ASRAINTEAF
TRBV11-2	many	ASSLETTLDTQY
TRBV20-1	medium-sized	SAQARGGAGANVLT
TRBV6-2/TRBV6-3	many	ASCETGTVNEQF